This T cell receptor beta chain derives from a study of T cells in Graves' hyperthyroidism and ophthalmopathy. Findings of the study overall: Ophthalmopathy was separated from stable hyperthyroidism by a 13 V-J model.

CDR1 and CDR2 (germline): SGHKS, YYEKEE (reference sequence). The CDR3 spans 15 residues. V shed 4 bases and J shed 0 bases, with 11 bases lying between them. This clonotype was found a few times. The target antigen is unknown. Orbital computed tomography, thyroid ultrasound, serum thyroxine and TRAb, and clinical symptoms together informed the diagnoses. The PBMCs had their origin in about 9.7 ml of fresh peripheral blood. The investigators amplified TCR beta CDR3 regions from RNA transcripts. First-round RT-PCR with HTBI primers amplified the TCR CDR3 region. From the multiplex PCR reads, TCRdb called clonotypes with MiXCR, one entry per CDR3 protein. Of about 640,000 distinct CDR3 sequences listed, less than 25% are singletons.

The chain carries TRBV5-5 and TRBJ2-1; no clear D. The clonotype was recovered from a man between 25 and 39 years old with Graves' ophthalmopathy. The specimen sequenced was blood. CDR3 region: CASSALMGSYNEQFF. Written as DNA, the CDR3 is TGTGCCAGCAGCGCGCTGATGGGCTCCTACAATGAGCAGTTCTTC.